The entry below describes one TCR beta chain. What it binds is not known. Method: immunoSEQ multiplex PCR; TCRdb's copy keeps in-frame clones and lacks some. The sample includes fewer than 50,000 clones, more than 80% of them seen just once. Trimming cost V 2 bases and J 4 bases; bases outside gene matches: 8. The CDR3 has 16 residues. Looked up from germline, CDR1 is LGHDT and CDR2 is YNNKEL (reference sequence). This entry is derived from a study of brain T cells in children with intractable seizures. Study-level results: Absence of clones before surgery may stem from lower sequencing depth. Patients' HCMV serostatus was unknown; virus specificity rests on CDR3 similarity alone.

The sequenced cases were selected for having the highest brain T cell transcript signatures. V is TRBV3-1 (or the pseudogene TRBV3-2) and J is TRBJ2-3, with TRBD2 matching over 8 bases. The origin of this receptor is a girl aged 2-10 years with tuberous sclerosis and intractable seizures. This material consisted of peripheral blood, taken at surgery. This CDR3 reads CASSQPGLGLADTQYF. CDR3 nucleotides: TGTGCCAGCAGCCAACCGGGACTAGGGCTCGCAGATACGCAGTATTTT.